This T cell receptor (beta chain) originates from a study of control samples from healthy donors and cancer patients. The CDR3 is made up of 16 amino acids. Trimming shortened V by 6 bases and J by 4 bases, and 18 bases separated the two germline ends. The germline V gene encodes CDR1 SGHVS and CDR2 FNYEAQ. The repertoire was sequenced with immunoSEQ multiplex PCR; TCRdb's copy has only in-frame clones and lacks some. The data hold about 410,000 clones, with over 75% observed a single time. This clonotype was obtained from a man aged 35-49 years with head and neck cancer. The material sequenced was PBMCs. The chain employs TRBV7-6 and TRBJ2-2; a weak D match, TRBD2 (6 bases). The CDR3 DNA sequence: TGTGCCAGCAGTCAAAGGAGGGACCGGGGCACCGGGGAGCTGTTTTTT. Translating it yields CASSQRRDRGTGELFF.